The entry that follows covers one T cell receptor (beta chain) sequence. Its antigen is not identified. These data are taken from a study of T-cell memory formation after mild COVID-19. Overall study: The two donors had largely donor-specific TCR clusters.

Constant-segment primers served in 5'RACE that generated TCR alpha and TCR beta cDNA libraries bearing sample barcodes and UMIs. TCRdb passed the 5' RACE reads through MiXCR, listing each CDR3 protein once. The sample holds some 450,000 distinct CDR3 sequences, around 19% seen once. Study-wide results and limits: CD4/CD8 balance characterized clones contracting day 15 to 85, and CD4+ skew characterized later expanders. Nothing confirmed that second-wave clones peaking on day 37 were specific for SARS-CoV-2.

The ends were cut back, 5 bases at V and 6 bases at J, with 19 bases in the middle. Germline V gene sequence: CDR1 SEHNR, CDR2 FQNEAQ (reference sequence). This CDR3 spans 15 amino acids. The specimen was PBMCs or a T cell subset sorted from them (not recorded which). The TCR originated in an adult woman who had mild COVID-19 (a few samples of this study predate the infection). Cell type and time point are not known. This sequence joins TRBV7-9 and TRBJ1-1; possibly TRBD1 for D (6 bases). Here the CDR3 DNA reads TGTGCCAGCAGCATAGGGGGTATGTCTCTTGCTGAAGCTTTCTTT. This codes for CASSIGGMSLAEAFF.